This T cell receptor (beta chain) was captured in a study of monozygotic twins with inflammatory bowel disease. The CDR3 length is 16 residues. Germline lookup yields CDR1 DFQATT and CDR2 SNEGSKA (reference sequence). TCRdb re-called the 5' RACE reads and gives one entry per CDR3 protein, without DNA. Listed are over 350,000 distinct CDR3 sequences; 2.5% to 3% falls within the top ten. This clonotype was sampled from a human donor with ulcerative colitis or Crohn's disease, or a healthy co-twin of an affected twin (not recorded which). V and J are TRBV20-1 and TRBJ2-1; TCRdb's D call of TRBD1 is untestable without DNA. The sample consisted of blood. The CDR3 sequence is CSARDPRVLSRNEQFF.